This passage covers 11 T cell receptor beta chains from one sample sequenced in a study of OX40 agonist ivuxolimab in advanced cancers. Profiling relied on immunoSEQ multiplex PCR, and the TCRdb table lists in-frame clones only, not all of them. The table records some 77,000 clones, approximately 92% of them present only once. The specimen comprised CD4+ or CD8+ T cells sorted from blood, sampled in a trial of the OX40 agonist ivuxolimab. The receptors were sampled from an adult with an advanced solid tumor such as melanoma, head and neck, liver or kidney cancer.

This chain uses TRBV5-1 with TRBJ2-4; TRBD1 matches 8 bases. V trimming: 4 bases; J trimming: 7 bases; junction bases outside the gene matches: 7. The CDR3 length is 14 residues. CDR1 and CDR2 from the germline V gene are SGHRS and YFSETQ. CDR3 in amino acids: CASSPGTGGNIQYF. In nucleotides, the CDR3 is TGCGCCAGCAGCCCGGGGACAGGAGGGAACATTCAGTACTTC.

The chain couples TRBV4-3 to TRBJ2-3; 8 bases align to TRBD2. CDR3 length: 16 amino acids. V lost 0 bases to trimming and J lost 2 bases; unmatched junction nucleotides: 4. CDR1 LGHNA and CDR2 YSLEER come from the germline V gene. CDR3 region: CASSQDPGGFTDTQYF. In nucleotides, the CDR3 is TGCGCCAGCAGCCAAGATCCGGGGGGGTTCACAGATACGCAGTATTTT.

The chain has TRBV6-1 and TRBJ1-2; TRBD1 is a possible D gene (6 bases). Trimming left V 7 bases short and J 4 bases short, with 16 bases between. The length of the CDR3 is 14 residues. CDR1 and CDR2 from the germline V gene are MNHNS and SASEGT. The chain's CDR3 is CASNFGGHRYGYTF. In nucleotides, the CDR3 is TGTGCCAGCAACTTTGGGGGACATCGCTATGGCTACACCTTC.

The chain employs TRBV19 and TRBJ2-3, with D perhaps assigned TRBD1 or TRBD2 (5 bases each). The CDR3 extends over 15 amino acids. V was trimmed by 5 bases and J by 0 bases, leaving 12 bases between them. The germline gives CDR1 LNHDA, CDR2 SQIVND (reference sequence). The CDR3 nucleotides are TGTGCCAGTAGTCGCCGGGACCAGAGCACAGATACGCAGTATTTT. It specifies CASSRRDQSTDTQYF.

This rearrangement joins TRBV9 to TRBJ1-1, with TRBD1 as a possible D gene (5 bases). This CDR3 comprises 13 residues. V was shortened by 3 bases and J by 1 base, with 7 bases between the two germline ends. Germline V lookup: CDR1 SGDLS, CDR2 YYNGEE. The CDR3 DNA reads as TGTGCCAGCAGCGGGACAACGAACACTGAAGCTTTCTTT. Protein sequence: CASSGTTNTEAFF.

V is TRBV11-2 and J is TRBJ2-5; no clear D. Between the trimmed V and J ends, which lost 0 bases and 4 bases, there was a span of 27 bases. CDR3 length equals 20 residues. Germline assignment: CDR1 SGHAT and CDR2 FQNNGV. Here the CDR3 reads CASSLDSKSVGHSVRETQYF. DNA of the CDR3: TGTGCCAGCAGCTTAGATAGTAAATCAGTCGGTCACAGTGTGAGAGAGACCCAGTACTTC. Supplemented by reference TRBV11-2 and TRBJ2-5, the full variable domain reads EAGVAQSPRYKIIEKRQSVAFWCNPISGHATLYWYQQILGQGPKLLIQFQNNGVVDDSQLPKDRFSAERLKGVDSTLKIQPAKLEDSAVYLCASSLDSKSVGHSVRETQYFGPGTRLLVL.

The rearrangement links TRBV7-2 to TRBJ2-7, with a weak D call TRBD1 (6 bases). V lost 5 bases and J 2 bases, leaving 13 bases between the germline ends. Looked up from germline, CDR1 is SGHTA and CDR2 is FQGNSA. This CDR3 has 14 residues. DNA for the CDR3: TGTGCCAGCAGCGTAAAGACAGGCCCCTACGAGCAGTACTTC. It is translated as CASSVKTGPYEQYF.

CDR3 residues: CASSFPDPNYGYTF. In nucleotides, the CDR3 is TGTGCCAGCAGTTTCCCCGACCCAAACTATGGCTACACCTTC. The V call is TRBV7-8, the J call TRBJ1-2; D is unresolved. Per the germline V gene, CDR1 is SGHVS and CDR2 is FQNEAQ. V shed 6 bases and J shed 2 bases, with 13 bases lying between them. The CDR3 runs to 14 residues.

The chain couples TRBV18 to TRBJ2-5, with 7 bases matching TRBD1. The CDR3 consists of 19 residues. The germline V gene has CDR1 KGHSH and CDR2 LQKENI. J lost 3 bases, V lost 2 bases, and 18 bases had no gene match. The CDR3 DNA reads TGTGCCAGCTCACCAATAAACCAGGCAGGGGGAACAGTGAAAGAGACCCAGTACTTC. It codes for CASSPINQAGGTVKETQYF.

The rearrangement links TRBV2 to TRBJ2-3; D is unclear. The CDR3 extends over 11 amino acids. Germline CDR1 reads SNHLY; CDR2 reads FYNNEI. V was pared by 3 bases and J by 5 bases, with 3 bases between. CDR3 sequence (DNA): TGTGCCAGCAGTGACGAAGATACGCAGTATTTT. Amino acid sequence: CASSDEDTQYF.

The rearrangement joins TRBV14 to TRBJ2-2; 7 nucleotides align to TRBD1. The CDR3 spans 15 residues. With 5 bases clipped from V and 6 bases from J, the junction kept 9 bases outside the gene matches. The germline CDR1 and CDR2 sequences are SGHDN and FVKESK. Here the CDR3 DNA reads TGTGCCAGCAGCGGACAGGCCGTTGGGTCCGGGGAGCTGTTTTTT. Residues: CASSGQAVGSGELFF.